This is a list of T cell receptor beta chains from one sample in a study of cytomegalovirus exposure and HLA in healthy donors. Produced via immunoSEQ multiplex PCR; TCRdb's table is partial and in-frame only. The table has roughly 130,000 clones, roughly 84% seen once. The sequenced sample consisted of PBMCs. Receptors were obtained from a boy aged 5-17 years in good health and CMV-seronegative. The conserved cysteine and the conserved F or W are not part of the CDR3 here. The order of the fields is J gene, V gene, CDR3 protein.

TRBJ2-5,TRBV15,ATSRGPTGQETQY
TRBJ1-1,TRBV18,ASSLGSVVGNTEAF
TRBJ1-2,TRBV18,ASSPLGREGTNYGYT
TRBJ2-2,TRBV6-4,ASSSGSGELF
TRBJ1-2,TRBV7-3,ASSPGTGGNYGYT
TRBJ1-5,TRBV19,ASSIEQGIAPQH
TRBJ2-5,TRBV10-3,AISPSVAGRVETQY
TRBJ2-2,TRBV5-1,ASSLPSGGSGELF
TRBJ2-6,TRBV29-1,SVTKGVGANVLT
TRBJ2-2,TRBV30,AWRWDREVGELF
TRBJ1-6,TRBV7-8,ASSAHRGSNSPLH
TRBJ1-3,TRBV15,ATSSELRRNTIY
TRBJ2-3,TRBV7-2,ASSMTRTDTQY